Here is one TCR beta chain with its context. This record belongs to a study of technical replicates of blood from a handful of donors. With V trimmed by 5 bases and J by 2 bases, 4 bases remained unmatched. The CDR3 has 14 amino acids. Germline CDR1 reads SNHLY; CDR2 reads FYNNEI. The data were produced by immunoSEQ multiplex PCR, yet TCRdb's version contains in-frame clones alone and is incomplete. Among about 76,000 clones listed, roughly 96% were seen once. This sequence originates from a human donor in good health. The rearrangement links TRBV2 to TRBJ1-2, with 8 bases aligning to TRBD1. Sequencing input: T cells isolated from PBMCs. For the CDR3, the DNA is TGTGCCAGCAGTAAACAGGGGGACAACTATGGCTACACCTTC. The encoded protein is CASSKQGDNYGYTF.